This T cell receptor (beta chain) was recorded in a study of OX40 agonist ivuxolimab in advanced cancers. Study-wide background: Intravenous ivuxolimab was administered to patients every 2 weeks at 0.01 to 10 mg/kg. Prior anti-PD-1, anti-PD-L1 or anti-CTLA-4 therapy was allowed; approximately 40% had some. Study-wide results and limits: In the 0.1-3.0 mg/kg groups, partial responders showed among the lowest expansion.

Some clones are missing from TCRdb's copy, which holds only in-frame ones; the method was immunoSEQ multiplex PCR. This sample carries 92,000 or so clones, 85% to 90% of them seen once, and the ten largest clones take 7.4%. With respect to this clone: Its antigen is still unknown.

The specimen comprised CD4+ or CD8+ T cells sorted from blood, sampled in a trial of the OX40 agonist ivuxolimab. This TCR was recovered from an adult with an advanced solid tumor such as melanoma, head and neck, liver or kidney cancer.

CDR3: CASRFPGGRTQETQYF. The CDR3 DNA follows: TGTGCCAGCAGATTCCCAGGGGGACGGACCCAAGAGACCCAGTACTTC. This chain links TRBV5-5 with TRBJ2-5; the match to TRBD1 covers 7 bases. Per the germline V gene, CDR1 is SGHKS and CDR2 is YYEKEE (reference sequence). The CDR3 has 16 amino acids. Trimming removed 5 bases from V and 1 base from J; junction bases left unmatched: 11.